What follows are 17 T cell receptor beta chains derived from one specimen sequenced in a study of spatial heterogeneity in lung cancer. As for time point: sample taken at primary tumor resection. Extraction of whole RNA from tumor, nontumor lung or frozen PBMC preceded unsorted sequencing. TCRdb passed the 5' RACE reads through MiXCR, listing each CDR3 protein once. The profile shows about 48,000 distinct CDR3 sequences, less than 5.5% of them singletons. Sequenced here: PBMCs, sampled at surgery. The receptors derive from a male donor with early-stage non-small cell lung cancer.

This clonotype occurred many times. This chain joins TRBV24-1 and TRBJ2-3; D may be TRBD2 (5 bases). This CDR3 spans 13 amino acids. Germline CDR1 and CDR2: KGHDR and SFDVKD. Trimming cost V 7 bases and J 6 bases, with 13 bases left between them. The CDR3 reads CATRSRTGDTQYF. The CDR3 bases are TGTGCCACCAGGAGCCGGACGGGGGATACGCAGTATTTT.

This clonotype came up many times. The J gene is TRBJ2-6, the V gene TRBV12-3 or TRBV12-4; D gene uncertain. This CDR3 region has 15 residues. The V and J ends lost 4 bases and 1 base respectively, with 8 bases between them. CDR3 nucleotides: TGTGCCAGCAGTTATGCCGGATCTGGGGCCAACGTCCTGACTTTC. This sequence encodes CASSYAGSGANVLTF.

At least ten counts were recorded for this clonotype. The V gene is TRBV20-1, the J gene TRBJ1-5; weak D call: TRBD1 (5 bases). Germline CDR1 DFQATT, CDR2 SNEGSKA (reference sequence). This CDR3 has 12 residues. V was cut by 3 bases and J by 4 bases, with 7 bases left in between. CDR3 in amino acids: CSASRGNQPQHF. In nucleotides, the CDR3 is TGCAGTGCTAGCCGGGGGAATCAGCCCCAGCATTTT.

In its sample, this clonotype was seen many times. The chain has TRBV29-1 and TRBJ1-1; 7 bases align to TRBD1. Trimming took 7 bases from V and 4 from J; bases not matched to a gene: 9. There are 13 residues in the CDR3. The germline V gene has CDR1 SQVTM and CDR2 ANQGSEA. The CDR3 DNA is TGCAGCGCAACGGGACAGACCGGCACTGAAGCTTTCTTT. This translates into CSATGQTGTEAFF.

This clonotype was counted many times. This sequence joins TRBV6-1 and TRBJ2-7; D is uncertain. Germline V gene data show CDR1 as MNHNS and CDR2 as SASEGT. The length of the CDR3 is 13 residues. V lost 5 bases, J lost 3 bases, and 11 bases lay in between. The CDR3 reads CASSLGPIYEQYF. The CDR3 bases are TGTGCCAGCAGTCTCGGACCTATCTACGAGCAGTACTTC.

This clonotype was counted many times. V is TRBV7-9 and J is TRBJ2-1; 8 bases are shared with TRBD2. CDR3 size: 16 residues. Germline V gene sequence: CDR1 SEHNR, CDR2 FQNEAQ (reference sequence). The junction had 13 bases not matched to a gene; V was cut back by 5 bases and J by 7 bases. The CDR3 loop is CASSPPSGSYGNEQFF. CDR3 bases: TGTGCCAGCAGCCCACCAAGCGGGAGCTACGGGAATGAGCAGTTCTTC.

This clonotype was counted many times. J is TRBJ2-3 and V is TRBV24-1; possibly TRBD1 for D (6 bases). The V and J ends lost 4 bases and 6 bases respectively, with 10 bases between them. The CDR3 consists of 13 residues. Germline CDR1 reads KGHDR; CDR2 reads SFDVKD. The CDR3, as DNA: TGTGCCACCAGTGAATGGACAGTTGATACGCAGTATTTT. Its translation: CATSEWTVDTQYF.

In this sample, this clonotype turned up many times. The gene calls are TRBV11-1 and TRBJ2-1; tentatively, D is TRBD2 (6 bases). The germline gives CDR1 SGHAT, CDR2 FQDESV (reference sequence). The CDR3 extends over 16 amino acids. Trimming took off 3 bases at V and 8 bases at J, with 20 bases between the two ends. The CDR3 nucleotides read TGTGCCAGCAGCTTTCTTGGGGCGGGAACGGGCTATGAGCAGTTCTTC. Its protein is CASSFLGAGTGYEQFF.

There are many counts of this clonotype. The CDR3 is CASSQREGRNEQYF. The CDR3 DNA follows: TGTGCCAGCAGCCAGCGGGAGGGCCGCAACGAGCAGTACTTC. This chain joins TRBV3-1 and TRBJ2-7; 9 bases are shared with TRBD2. CDR1 is LGHDT and CDR2 is YNNKEL in the germline V gene (reference sequence). V trimming: 3 bases; J trimming: 5 bases; junction bases outside the gene matches: 5. The CDR3 covers 14 residues.

This clonotype was counted many times. The chain employs TRBV5-8 and TRBJ2-7; D ambiguous. The CDR3 length is 13 residues. Deletions cut 6 bases from V and 3 bases from J, with 13 bases between. Germline CDR1 is SGHTS and CDR2 is YDEGEE. This CDR3 reads CASTPFTDYEQYF. The CDR3 DNA reads as TGTGCCAGCACCCCTTTCACGGACTACGAGCAGTACTTC.

This clonotype appeared many times. The chain employs TRBV11-2 and TRBJ2-1; D is undetermined. CDR3 size: 14 residues. Trimming removed 1 base from V and 9 bases from J, with 13 bases in between. Germline loops: CDR1 SGHAT, CDR2 FQNNGV. The CDR3 loop reads CASSLVYGLPEQFF. DNA of the CDR3: TGTGCCAGCAGCTTAGTCTACGGATTGCCTGAGCAGTTCTTC.

V and J are TRBV12-3 or TRBV12-4 and TRBJ2-2; D might be TRBD1 (6 bases). CDR3 length: 17 residues. The V gene lost 4 bases and the J gene lost 0 bases, with 15 bases spanning the gap. The CDR3 spells CASSSSVGQSNTGELFF. In nucleotides, the CDR3 is TGTGCCAGCAGTTCGTCGGTGGGACAATCGAACACCGGGGAGCTGTTTTTT.

This clonotype came up many times. The chain has TRBV6-5 and TRBJ1-4, with no clear D. V was shortened by 5 bases and J by 3 bases, with 13 bases between the two germline ends. The V gene's germline CDR1 is MNHEY and CDR2 SVGAGI. There are 15 residues in the CDR3. CDR3: CASSRADYANEKLFF. CDR3 bases: TGTGCCAGCAGTAGGGCCGATTATGCTAATGAAAAACTGTTTTTT.

This clonotype was found many times. The chain combines TRBV7-2 with TRBJ2-1, with D possibly matching TRBD1 (6 bases). Germline V CDR1 and CDR2: SGHTA, FQGNSA. Trimming removed 8 bases at V and 0 bases at J, with 14 bases between. The CDR3 sequence is 15 residues long. CDR3 nucleotides: TGTGCCAGCCGTCCCGGCAGGGGCTCCTACAATGAGCAGTTCTTC. This sequence encodes CASRPGRGSYNEQFF.

The chain recombines TRBV7-9 with TRBJ2-2; 7 positions agree with TRBD2. This CDR3 is 15 amino acids long. V was clipped by 8 bases and J by 6 bases; unmatched bases: 12. Looked up from germline, CDR1 is SEHNR and CDR2 is FQNEAQ (reference sequence). Here the CDR3 reads CASGSRTSWPGELFF. The CDR3 nucleotides are TGTGCCAGCGGCTCTCGGACTAGTTGGCCCGGGGAGCTGTTTTTT.

In this sample, this clonotype turned up many times. This rearrangement joins TRBV7-8 to TRBJ2-1; 9 bases are shared with TRBD2. CDR3 length equals 20 residues. V shed 5 bases, J shed 0 bases, and the junction held 17 bases outside the gene matches. Germline-derived CDR1 and CDR2 are SGHVS and FQNEAQ. The CDR3 DNA is TGTGCCAGCAGCCCACGGACACTAGCGGGCCATGTTAGCTCCTACAATGAGCAGTTCTTC. Its translation is CASSPRTLAGHVSSYNEQFF.

The sample holds a few counts of this clonotype. The chain recombines TRBV20-1 with TRBJ1-4; D perhaps matches TRBD1 (6 bases). V was trimmed by 0 bases and J by 7 bases, leaving 15 bases between them. Germline CDR1 is DFQATT and CDR2 is SNEGSKA (reference sequence). There are 15 residues in the CDR3. CDR3 DNA sequence: TGCAGTGCTAGAGATTCGACAAGGGGGTCTGAAAAACTGTTTTTT. This codes for CSARDSTRGSEKLFF.